The clone carrying this TCR beta chain was seen a single time. Antigen unknown. The data derive from a study of persistence of HIV-infected CD4 T cells. Study background: Antigen stimulation activated a lower proportion of cells, more of them memory, than anti-CD3/anti-CD28 stimulation. General study points: Bulk TCR data could not be restricted to HIV-1-infected CMV-responding cells.

This was the immunoSEQ version 4 assay in survey mode. Sequenced by immunoSEQ multiplex PCR; TCRdb stores in-frame clones only, minus some. The table lists roughly 41,000 clones, roughly 86% of them singletons, with about 1.3% in the top ten. Looked up from germline, CDR1 is LNHNV and CDR2 is YYDKDF (reference sequence). With 1 base removed from V and 13 bases from J, the gap between germline ends came to 13 bases. The CDR3 is made up of 12 amino acids. Cells were stimulated nonspecifically with anti-CD3/anti-CD28 magnetic beads. Sorting of responding CD4+ T cells relied on upregulated CD40 ligand together with CD69.

This specimen consisted of CD4+ T cells sorted from PBMCs after 18-hour stimulation, obtained from a patient who received antiretroviral therapy. The source is an adult man with HIV who was CMV-seropositive. The rearrangement links TRBV15 to TRBJ1-2, with a weak D call TRBD1 (5 bases). CDR3 region: CATSRAAGACTF. CDR3 DNA sequence: TGTGCCACCAGCAGAGCCGCTGGGGCCTGCACCTTC.